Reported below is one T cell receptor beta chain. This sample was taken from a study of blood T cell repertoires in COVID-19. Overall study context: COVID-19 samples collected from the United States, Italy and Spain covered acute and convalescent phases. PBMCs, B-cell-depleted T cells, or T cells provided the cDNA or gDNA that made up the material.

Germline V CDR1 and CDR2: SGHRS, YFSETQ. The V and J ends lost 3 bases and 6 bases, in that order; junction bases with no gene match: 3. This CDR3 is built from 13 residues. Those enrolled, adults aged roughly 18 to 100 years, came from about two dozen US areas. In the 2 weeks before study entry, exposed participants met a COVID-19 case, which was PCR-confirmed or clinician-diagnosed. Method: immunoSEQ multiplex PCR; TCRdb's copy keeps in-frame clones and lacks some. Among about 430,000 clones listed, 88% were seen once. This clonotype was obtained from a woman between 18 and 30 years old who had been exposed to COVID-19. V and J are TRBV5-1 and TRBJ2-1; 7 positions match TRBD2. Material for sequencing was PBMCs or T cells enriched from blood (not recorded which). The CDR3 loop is CASSSLAANEQFF. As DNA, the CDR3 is TGCGCCAGCAGCTCGCTAGCGGCCAATGAGCAGTTCTTC.